The 5 T cell receptor beta chains in this list originate from one sample, sequenced in a study of cytomegalovirus exposure and HLA in healthy donors. Both 60 Vbeta primers and 13 Jbeta primers went into the PCR. Only in-frame clones appear in the TCRdb table, and some are missing; sequencing was by immunoSEQ multiplex PCR. The profile shows about 160,000 clones, around 84% of them singletons. Sequenced sample: PBMCs. These receptors were collected from a man between 18 and 29 years old in good health and CMV-seronegative.

The genes are TRBV9 and TRBJ1-6, with 9 bases aligning to TRBD1. Germline assignment: CDR1 SGDLS and CDR2 YYNGEE. This CDR3 has 17 residues. V shed 0 bases, J shed 9 bases, and the junction held 10 bases outside the gene matches. The CDR3 sequence is CASSVASGGQGPSPLHF. Written as DNA, the CDR3 is TGTGCCAGCAGCGTAGCGTCGGGGGGACAGGGACCTTCACCCCTCCACTTT.

This chain links TRBV9 with TRBJ1-2; D call uncertain. This CDR3 contains 16 residues. Germline V gives CDR1 SGDLS, CDR2 YYNGEE. Deletions cut 0 bases from V and 5 bases from J, with 17 bases between. For the CDR3, the DNA is TGTGCCAGCAGCGTAGCCATGGGAGGAGGCTTTTATGGCTACACCTTC. It specifies CASSVAMGGGFYGYTF.

V usage is TRBV10-3 and J usage is TRBJ2-3; no firm D call. This CDR3 has 14 amino acids. Deletions cut 4 bases from V and 0 bases from J, with 8 bases between. CDR1 ENHRY and CDR2 SYGVKD come from the germline V gene. The CDR3 loop is CAISAGVSTDTQYF. In DNA, the CDR3 is TGTGCCATCAGTGCAGGCGTTAGCACAGATACGCAGTATTTT.

The chain uses TRBV7-3 and TRBJ2-5, with 9 bases aligning to TRBD2. The germline V gene has CDR1 SGHTA and CDR2 FQGTGA. Trimming took 3 bases from V and 5 from J; bases not matched to a gene: 13. The CDR3 has 17 amino acids. CDR3 DNA: TGTGCCAGCAGCTTCCCTCGGACTAGCGCCCGGGGGGAGACCCAGTACTTC. This sequence encodes CASSFPRTSARGETQYF.

The chain links TRBV28 to TRBJ1-1, with TRBD1 matching over 7 bases. Germline CDR1 is MDHEN and CDR2 is SYDVKM. The CDR3 length is 13 residues. V gave up 3 bases and J gave up 4 bases; unmatched junction bases: 2. In DNA form, the CDR3 reads TGTGCCAGCAGTTTGCCAGGGGGCACTGAAGCTTTCTTT. This translates into CASSLPGGTEAFF. The full variable domain, completed using reference TRBV28 and TRBJ1-1, is DVKVTQSSRYLVKRTGEKVFLECVQDMDHENMFWYRQDPGLGLRLIYFSYDVKMKEKGDIPEGYSVSREKKERFSLILESASTNQTSMYLCASSLPGGTEAFFGQGTRLTVV.